These T cell receptor beta chains were read from a single sample in a study of PD-1 blockade in classical Hodgkin lymphoma. The data were produced by immunoSEQ multiplex PCR, yet TCRdb's version contains in-frame clones alone and is incomplete. The data contain 14,000 to 15,000 clones, less than 80% of them singletons. Specimen: peripheral blood mononuclear cells (PBMCs), collected at baseline. The source of these receptors is a human donor with classical Hodgkin lymphoma. Each CDR3 is given with its conserved first and last residue. A D gene is named only where the DNA matches it firmly. The size of a clone is reported for some rows only, either as once, few or many, or as a class for expanded clones.

j_call d_call v_call clone_size cdr3_aa cdr3_nt
TRBJ2-7 . TRBV21-1 medium-sized CASSRRGRDGSYEQYF TGTGCCAGCAGCCGACGGGGCCGGGACGGCTCCTACGAGCAGTACTTC
TRBJ2-5 TRBD1 TRBV7-2 . CASSLGTGQETQYF TGTGCCAGCAGCTTGGGGACAGGGCAAGAGACCCAGTACTTC
TRBJ1-2 . TRBV27 . CASSLSPPGRGYGYTF TGTGCCAGCAGTTTATCCCCCCCGGGCAGGGGATATGGCTACACCTTC
TRBJ2-1 . TRBV28 . CASSWAGASSYNEQFF TGTGCCAGCAGCTGGGCGGGGGCGAGCTCCTACAATGAGCAGTTCTTC
TRBJ2-3 TRBD2 TRBV7-2 few CASSFRLAGDTQYF TGTGCCAGCAGCTTTAGACTAGCAGGAGATACGCAGTATTTT
TRBJ1-1 TRBD1 TRBV5-4 medium-sized CASSTTPDRASTEAFF TGTGCCAGCAGCACGACACCGGACAGGGCAAGCACTGAAGCTTTCTTT
TRBJ2-6 . TRBV15 . CATSREQISGANVLTF TGTGCCACCAGCAGAGAGCAGATCTCTGGGGCCAACGTCCTGACTTTC
TRBJ1-2 TRBD1 TRBV27 . CASSLDREGWRGYTF TGTGCCAGCAGTTTGGACAGGGAAGGTTGGAGGGGCTACACCTTC
TRBJ2-7 . TRBV28 . CASSFLWRRSSYEQYF TGTGCCAGCAGTTTTTTGTGGCGGAGGAGCTCCTACGAGCAGTACTTC
TRBJ1-2 . TRBV4-1 few CASSQGEGRDYGYTF TGCGCCAGCAGCCAAGGGGAGGGCAGGGACTATGGCTACACCTTC
TRBJ1-4 TRBD1 TRBV5-1 . CASSLRQGATNEKLFF TGCGCCAGCAGCTTGAGGCAGGGGGCAACTAATGAAAAACTGTTTTTT
TRBJ2-3 . TRBV12-2 . CASSSATSDTQYF TGTGCCAGCAGCTCCGCCACTAGCGATACGCAGTATTTT
TRBJ2-1 . TRBV5-6 . CASSWGGTGNEQFF TGTGCCAGCAGCTGGGGCGGGACCGGTAATGAGCAGTTCTTC
TRBJ2-1 TRBD2 TRBV27 few CASSSPGTNAYNEQFF TGTGCCAGCAGTTCTCCCGGGACTAACGCCTACAATGAGCAGTTCTTC
TRBJ1-1 . TRBV10-2 medium-sized CASSETSNTEAFF TGCGCCAGCAGTGAAACCTCGAACACTGAAGCTTTCTTT
TRBJ2-5 TRBD2 TRBV19 few CASSISEGLAKTQYF TGTGCCAGTAGTATATCGGAGGGACTAGCAAAGACCCAGTACTTC